The 30 T cell receptor beta chains listed next were all sequenced from one sample in a study of shared clonotypes between healthy human individuals. Here immunoSEQ multiplex PCR was the method, and the copy in TCRdb shows in-frame clones only, minus some. The sample shows 2 million to 2.5 million clones, 80% to 95% of them seen only once. The specimen sequenced was naive CD4+ T cells from PBMCs. Described subset: CD45RA+ positively selected. The source of these receptors is a man between 18 and 29 years old in good health. Some clones in this sample may be carry-over from other donors' samples.

On this clone itself: Other DNA sequences within the sample encode an identical CDR3. The chain couples TRBV14 to TRBJ1-2; 7 bases are shared with TRBD1. This CDR3 is built from 13 residues. Germline CDR1 SGHDN, CDR2 FVKESK. The V segment lost 4 bases and the J segment 4 bases; nucleotides outside the gene matches: 3. The CDR3 sequence is CASSPGQTYGYTF. The CDR3 coding sequence is TGTGCCAGCAGCCCGGGACAGACCTATGGCTACACCTTC.

The V gene is TRBV28, the J gene TRBJ2-1; possibly TRBD1 for D (5 bases). Trimming cost V 2 bases and J 1 base, with 15 bases left between them. The CDR3 spans 17 residues. Germline V gene sequence: CDR1 MDHEN, CDR2 SYDVKM. The DNA for the CDR3 is TGTGCCAGCAGTTTACTTTTTTGGGGCTCGTCCTACAATGAGCAGTTCTTC. This codes for CASSLLFWGSSYNEQFF.

The chain couples TRBV9 to TRBJ2-7; tentative D call: TRBD1 (5 bases). CDR1 and CDR2 from the germline V gene are SGDLS and YYNGEE. The CDR3 covers 15 residues. Trimming pared 3 bases from V and 4 bases from J, leaving 17 bases between. CDR3 protein: CASSGNTGMGYEQYF. The CDR3 DNA reads as TGTGCCAGCAGCGGGAACACAGGAATGGGGTACGAGCAGTACTTC.

The V and J genes are TRBV28 and TRBJ1-5, with TRBD1 identical over 9 bases. Germline trimming cut 4 bases from V and 0 bases from J; bases unmatched to any gene: 4. CDR3 length: 16 residues. Germline values: CDR1 MDHEN, CDR2 SYDVKM. The CDR3 DNA is TGTGCCAGCAGTTCCGGGACAGGGTTTAGCAATCAGCCCCAGCATTTT. Protein product: CASSSGTGFSNQPQHF.

The chain links TRBV5-1 to TRBJ2-1; 9 nucleotides match TRBD1. Germline CDR1 SGHRS, CDR2 YFSETQ. The CDR3 loop spans 16 amino acids. Unmatched junction bases numbered 16, after V lost 7 bases and J lost 8 bases. CDR3 DNA sequence: TGCGCCAGCCGCGAACAGGGGGCACGGTCCAGGGATGAGCAGTTCTTC. Translated: CASREQGARSRDEQFF.

This chain uses TRBV2 with TRBJ1-4; tentative D call: TRBD1 (6 bases). The CDR3 runs to 15 residues. V was trimmed by 4 bases and J by 6 bases, leaving 15 bases between them. CDR1 is SNHLY, CDR2 FYNNEI, per germline. The DNA for the CDR3 is TGTGCCAGCAGTGGGACAGCCAACCGTGATGAAAAACTGTTTTTT. Encoded protein: CASSGTANRDEKLFF.

The genes are TRBV6-6 and TRBJ2-1; a weak D match, TRBD1 (8 bases). This CDR3 is built from 13 residues. The germline gives CDR1 MNHNY, CDR2 SVGAGI (reference sequence). V lost 6 bases and J 6 bases, leaving 12 bases between the germline ends. The CDR3: CASRQGGGNEQFF. In nucleotides, the CDR3 is TGTGCCAGCAGACAGGGGGGGGGCAATGAGCAGTTCTTC.

The chain couples TRBV11-2 to TRBJ2-5, with D unclear. V was cut by 1 base and J by 0 bases, with 12 bases left in between. This CDR3 is built from 16 residues. CDR1 and CDR2 (germline): SGHAT, FQNNGV. The CDR3 loop is CASSLVSAAYQETQYF. The CDR3 DNA reads as TGTGCCAGCAGCTTAGTTTCGGCAGCTTACCAAGAGACCCAGTACTTC.

The chain joins TRBV19 to TRBJ2-7; 10 positions match TRBD1. Germline-derived CDR1 and CDR2 are LNHDA and SQIVND (reference sequence). This CDR3 comprises 14 residues. V dropped 6 bases and J dropped 2; count of bases not matched to a gene: 4. The CDR3 DNA is TGTGCCAGTAGCCTGGGACAGGGGACCTACGAGCAGTACTTC. This sequence encodes CASSLGQGTYEQYF.

The CDR3 region is CASIPSGTPTYGYTF. The CDR3 nucleotides are TGTGCCAGCATTCCTTCTGGGACACCGACCTATGGCTACACCTTC. The rearrangement links TRBV28 to TRBJ1-2, with D perhaps TRBD1 (6 bases). CDR3 length: 15 residues. Per the germline V gene, CDR1 is MDHEN and CDR2 is SYDVKM. Trimming pared 7 bases from V and 4 bases from J, leaving 19 bases between.

The rearrangement uses TRBV7-2 and TRBJ1-1; maybe TRBD1 (5 bases). The V and J ends lost 4 bases and 0 bases respectively, with 9 bases between them. CDR3 length equals 14 residues. Germline loops: CDR1 SGHTA, CDR2 FQGNSA. The CDR3 DNA reads TGTGCCAGCAGCTCCCAGGGACTGAACACTGAAGCTTTCTTT. It encodes CASSSQGLNTEAFF.

With regard to this clone: This sample also contains other DNA sequences that code for the same CDR3. V and J are TRBV7-7 and TRBJ2-5; D may correspond to TRBD1 or TRBD2 (5 bases each). V gave up 5 bases and J gave up 5 bases, with 12 bases separating them. This CDR3 contains 13 residues. Germline lookup yields CDR1 SSHAT and CDR2 FNYEAQ (reference sequence). CDR3 sequence reads: CASSPSGGETQYF. The CDR3, as DNA: TGTGCCAGCAGCCCCAGTGGGGGTGAGACCCAGTACTTC. The entire variable domain, with the rest obtained from reference TRBV7-7 and TRBJ2-5, is as follows: GAGVSQSPRYKVTKRGQDVTLRCDPISSHATLYWYQQALGQGPEFLTYFNYEAQPDKSGLPSDRFSAERPEGSISTLTIQRTEQRDSAMYRCASSPSGGETQYFGPGTRLLVL.

The genes are TRBV28 and TRBJ1-1, with D unresolved. CDR3 length equals 11 residues. The germline V gene has CDR1 MDHEN and CDR2 SYDVKM. V was trimmed by 3 bases and J by 7 bases, leaving 6 bases between them. CDR3 coding DNA: TGTGCCAGCAGTTTTAATTATGAAGCTTTCTTT. This codes for CASSFNYEAFF.

This clone came up a few times. The chain couples TRBV27 to TRBJ1-5; D uncertain. V was pared by 4 bases and J by 7 bases, with 11 bases between. Germline CDR1 MNHEY, CDR2 SMNVEV (reference sequence). This CDR3 is built from 13 residues. The CDR3 coding sequence is TGTGCCAGCAGTTCAACGAATGGGCAGCCCCAGCATTTT. It specifies CASSSTNGQPQHF.

This clone was seen a few times. The same CDR3 is also encoded by other DNA sequences in this sample. This sequence joins TRBV5-1 and TRBJ2-7, with D perhaps matching TRBD2 (5 bases). Trimming stripped 0 bases from V and 0 bases from J, with 7 bases between. The germline V gene encodes CDR1 SGHRS and CDR2 YFSETQ. The CDR3 spans 14 residues. The CDR3 sequence: CASSLAGNSYEQYF. CDR3 sequence (DNA): TGCGCCAGCAGCTTGGCGGGAAACTCCTACGAGCAGTACTTC.

This chain connects TRBV29-1 to TRBJ2-7; the match to TRBD2 covers 8 bases. Germline-derived CDR1 and CDR2 are SQVTM and ANQGSEA. This CDR3 spans 14 amino acids. Unmatched junction bases numbered 6, after V lost 2 bases and J lost 3 bases. The CDR3 here is CSVESAGDFYEQYF. The CDR3 DNA is TGCAGCGTTGAATCAGCGGGGGACTTCTACGAGCAGTACTTC.

This chain links TRBV7-8 with TRBJ2-7; 8 bases match TRBD1. This CDR3 is 15 amino acids long. V was clipped by 5 bases and J by 4 bases; unmatched bases: 10. Per the germline V gene, CDR1 is SGHVS and CDR2 is FQNEAQ. DNA for the CDR3: TGTGCCAGCAGCGAAGGGGCGGGACAGGAGTACGAGCAGTACTTC. It encodes CASSEGAGQEYEQYF.

In its sample, this clone was seen once. This sequence joins TRBV15 and TRBJ2-7, with D unclear. This CDR3 region has 15 residues. From germline, CDR1 is LNHNV and CDR2 YYDKDF (reference sequence). The V and J ends lost 4 bases and 0 bases respectively, with 13 bases between them. CDR3 protein: CATSMGGVPSYEQYF. CDR3 nucleotides: TGTGCCACCAGCATGGGCGGAGTCCCCTCCTACGAGCAGTACTTC.

This sequence joins TRBV19 and TRBJ2-1; 14 nucleotides agree with TRBD2. This CDR3 has 15 amino acids. The junction had 5 bases not matched to a gene; V was cut back by 3 bases and J by 10 bases. Germline V gives CDR1 LNHDA, CDR2 SQIVND (reference sequence). The CDR3 reads CASSMTSGRVREQFF. In DNA form, the CDR3 reads TGTGCCAGTAGTATGACTAGCGGGAGGGTTCGCGAGCAGTTCTTC.

This chain joins TRBV7-2 and TRBJ2-3, with D perhaps matching TRBD2 (6 bases). The germline V gene has CDR1 SGHTA and CDR2 FQGNSA. V lost 5 bases to trimming and J lost 12 bases, with 15 bases between them. The length of the CDR3 is 12 residues. CDR3: CASSDGDSSQYF. CDR3 DNA sequence: TGTGCCAGCAGCGACGGGGACTCCTCTCAGTATTTT. Filled out from reference TRBV7-2 and TRBJ2-3, the complete variable domain reads GAGVSQSPSNKVTEKGKDVELRCDPISGHTALYWYRQSLGQGLEFLIYFQGNSAPDKSGLPSDRFSAERTGGSVSTLTIQRTQQEDSAVYLCASSDGDSSQYFGPGTRLTVL.

In the case of this clone: Other DNA sequences within the sample encode an identical CDR3. The chain employs TRBV5-1 and TRBJ2-5; TRBD2 might be the D (6 bases). Germline CDR1 and CDR2: SGHRS and YFSETQ. Trimming left V 1 base short and J 0 bases short, with 7 bases between. This CDR3 is built from 14 residues. The CDR3 DNA sequence: TGCGCCAGCAGCTTGTTAGCGGACCAAGAGACCCAGTACTTC. This codes for CASSLLADQETQYF.

The V and J genes are TRBV28 and TRBJ2-7, with D possibly matching TRBD2 (6 bases). The CDR3 length is 14 residues. Deletions cut 3 bases from V and 6 bases from J, with 15 bases between. Looked up from germline, CDR1 is MDHEN and CDR2 is SYDVKM. CDR3 protein: CASSFEGLGGEQYF. The DNA for the CDR3 is TGTGCCAGCAGTTTTGAGGGTCTCGGGGGCGAGCAGTACTTC.

Worth noting for this clone: Other DNA variants within this sample encode the same CDR3. This chain links TRBV18 with TRBJ2-1; no definite D call. The ends were cut back, 2 bases at V and 4 bases at J, with 6 bases in the middle. The V gene's germline CDR1 is KGHSH and CDR2 LQKENI. CDR3 length: 13 residues. The CDR3 coding sequence is TGTGCCAGCTCACCAGACGGATACAATGAGCAGTTCTTC. This translates into CASSPDGYNEQFF.

V gene TRBV28 combines with J gene TRBJ2-7; unclear D gene. The CDR3 consists of 15 residues. Germline V gene sequence: CDR1 MDHEN, CDR2 SYDVKM. V lost 6 bases and J 0 bases, leaving 15 bases between the germline ends. CDR3 loop: CASSHETVGSYEQYF. The CDR3 DNA sequence: TGTGCCAGCAGCCACGAGACGGTAGGCTCCTACGAGCAGTACTTC. The full variable domain, in which reference TRBV28 and TRBJ2-7 provide the parts outside the CDR3, is DVKVTQSSRYLVKRTGEKVFLECVQDMDHENMFWYRQDPGLGLRLIYFSYDVKMKEKGDIPEGYSVSREKKERFSLILESASTNQTSMYLCASSHETVGSYEQYFGPGTRLTVT.

This chain connects TRBV15 to TRBJ2-7, with D perhaps TRBD2 (7 bases). V was pared by 3 bases and J by 0 bases, with 12 bases between. CDR1 LNHNV and CDR2 YYDKDF come from the germline V gene (reference sequence). The CDR3 runs to 15 residues. This CDR3 reads CATSRGGPSSYEQYF. The CDR3, as DNA: TGTGCCACCAGCAGGGGGGGGCCGTCCTCCTACGAGCAGTACTTC.

V usage is TRBV7-9 and J usage is TRBJ2-2, with D uncertain. Per the germline V gene, CDR1 is SEHNR and CDR2 is FQNEAQ (reference sequence). With 5 bases removed from V and 6 bases from J, the gap between germline ends came to 10 bases. The CDR3 loop spans 13 amino acids. DNA for the CDR3: TGTGCCAGCAGCCCTTTTGCCTCCGGGGAGCTGTTTTTT. It encodes CASSPFASGELFF.

The chain employs TRBV10-1 and TRBJ1-1, with 7 positions matching TRBD1. Germline-derived CDR1 and CDR2 are WNHNN and SYGVQD (reference sequence). The CDR3 contains 13 residues. V was pared by 6 bases and J by 3 bases, with 4 bases of the junction left unmatched. The CDR3 DNA sequence: TGCGCCAGCAGGGGCAGGGGGGACACTGAAGCTTTCTTT. Translating gives CASRGRGDTEAFF.

The chain couples TRBV21-1 to TRBJ2-2; the DNA was not used to check the table's D call, TRBD1. TRBV21-1 is shown as a pseudogene. The CDR3 has 17 amino acids. The CDR3 DNA sequence: TGTGCCAGCAGCGAGGATACCGGGACACCGAACACCGGGGAGCTGTTTTTT. This sequence encodes CASSEDTGTPNTGELFF.

The chain employs TRBV27 and TRBJ2-3; a weak D match, TRBD2 (5 bases). Germline V CDR1 and CDR2: MNHEY, SMNVEV (reference sequence). V lost 6 bases to trimming and J lost 0 bases, with 10 bases between them. The CDR3 is 14 amino acids. The DNA of the CDR3 is TGTGCCAGCAGGGGTGGCGGGAGCACAGATACGCAGTATTTT. The encoded protein is CASRGGGSTDTQYF.

This clone was observed a single time. Other DNA sequences of this sample code for an identical CDR3. This chain uses TRBV18 with TRBJ2-3; D is possibly TRBD2 (6 bases). CDR1 and CDR2 from the germline V gene are KGHSH and LQKENI. The CDR3 length is 14 residues. Trimming took 3 bases from V and 0 from J, leaving 7 bases between them. The CDR3 sequence: CASSPGGSTDTQYF. The CDR3 nucleotides are TGTGCCAGCTCACCCGGGGGTAGCACAGATACGCAGTATTTT.